The 31 T cell receptor beta chains presented below share a single source sample, sequenced in a study of post-analysis software for immune sequencing data. Study results and limitations: Included in a set of roughly 5 TRBV segments more frequent in patients than controls were TRBV5-6, TRBV5-1 and TRBV20-1.

Unique molecular identifiers were built into the TCR beta cDNA libraries. TCRdb used MiXCR to reprocess the PCR reads, holding one entry per CDR3 protein. The table shows around 770,000 distinct CDR3 sequences, with about 43% occurring only once. The antigens for these receptors are not known. The sequenced sample was blood. These receptors were taken from a girl aged 10 to 17 with multiple sclerosis.

There are a few counts of this clonotype. At one of its ends the junction is not consistent with the germline gene, which may arise from a read error. The rearrangement joins TRBV29-1 to TRBJ2-3; 10 nucleotides match TRBD2. Germline CDR1 SQVTM, CDR2 ANQGSEA. The CDR3 loop spans 13 amino acids. The CDR3 DNA sequence: TGCAGCGTTCTAGCGGGAGAAACAGGTACGCAGTATTTT. Translated, it gives CSVLAGETGTQYF.

The chain combines TRBV29-1 with TRBJ2-1, with D perhaps TRBD1 or TRBD2 (5 bases each). The V gene lost 1 base and the J gene lost 2 bases, with 6 bases spanning the gap. Germline CDR1 and CDR2: SQVTM and ANQGSEA. The CDR3 is 13 amino acids. CDR3 coding DNA: TGCAGCGTTGAAGGGGGACCCTACAATGAGCAGTTCTTC. Its protein product is CSVEGGPYNEQFF.

This clonotype was recorded a few times. V gene TRBV6-5 combines with J gene TRBJ2-5; 9 bases agree with TRBD1. Germline V CDR1 and CDR2: MNHEY, SVGAGI. V was pared by 5 bases and J by 2 bases, with 6 bases of the junction left unmatched. The CDR3 consists of 15 residues. The CDR3 loop reads CASSTRQGGQETQYF. The CDR3 DNA reads as TGTGCCAGCAGTACGCGACAGGGGGGACAAGAGACCCAGTACTTC.

The chain uses TRBV19 and TRBJ2-4, with 7 bases identical to TRBD1. V trimming: 2 bases; J trimming: 1 base; junction bases outside the gene matches: 5. CDR1 is LNHDA and CDR2 is SQIVND in the germline V gene (reference sequence). The CDR3 loop spans 16 amino acids. This CDR3 is CASSILRGQAKNIQYF. DNA of the CDR3: TGTGCCAGTAGTATATTGAGGGGGCAGGCCAAAAACATTCAGTACTTC.

V is TRBV4-2 and J is TRBJ1-1; weak D call: TRBD1 (6 bases). Germline V gene lookup returns CDR1 LGHNA and CDR2 YNFKEQ. The CDR3 consists of 15 residues. V dropped 8 bases and J dropped 5 bases, with 21 bases sitting between them. Here the CDR3 DNA reads TGTGCCAGCGGACCAGGGGTCGGGGGGTGGACTGAAGCTTTCTTT. Protein: CASGPGVGGWTEAFF.

This clonotype appeared a few times. The V gene is TRBV28, the J gene TRBJ2-1; D unresolved. Germline lookup yields CDR1 MDHEN and CDR2 SYDVKM. The ends were cut back, 1 base at V and 5 bases at J, with 3 bases in the middle. This CDR3 is built from 12 residues. CDR3 bases: TGTGCCAGCAGTTTATTAGACAATGAGCAGTTCTTC. Translation gives CASSLLDNEQFF.

The gene calls are TRBV7-2 and TRBJ1-5; 11 nucleotides agree with TRBD1. CDR3 length: 15 residues. Germline lookup yields CDR1 SGHTA and CDR2 FQGNSA. The V segment lost 5 bases and the J segment 6 bases; nucleotides outside the gene matches: 6. The CDR3 DNA is TGTGCCAGCAGCCCGGACAGGGGGCGTAGTCAGCCCCAGCATTTT. Translated: CASSPDRGRSQPQHF. Looking up the rest from reference TRBV7-2 and TRBJ1-5 gives the full variable domain: GAGVSQSPSNKVTEKGKDVELRCDPISGHTALYWYRQSLGQGLEFLIYFQGNSAPDKSGLPSDRFSAERTGGSVSTLTIQRTQQEDSAVYLCASSPDRGRSQPQHFGDGTRLSIL.

The V call is TRBV27, the J call TRBJ2-5; a weak D match, TRBD2 (7 bases). V was trimmed by 5 bases and J by 7 bases, leaving 23 bases between them. Germline V gene data show CDR1 as MNHEY and CDR2 as SMNVEV (reference sequence). There are 16 residues in the CDR3. In nucleotides, the CDR3 is TGTGCCAGCAGTCCTCTGGGAGGGGGGATTCTTTGGACCCAGTACTTC. Its protein is CASSPLGGGILWTQYF.

The chain links TRBV20-1 to TRBJ1-2; D not certain. This CDR3 region has 14 residues. The ends were cut back, 3 bases at V and 4 bases at J, with 15 bases in the middle. Germline loops: CDR1 DFQATT, CDR2 SNEGSKA (reference sequence). The CDR3: CSARAGRVSYGYTF. In DNA, the CDR3 is TGCAGTGCTAGGGCTGGGCGGGTCAGCTATGGCTACACCTTC.

The rearrangement uses TRBV5-1 and TRBJ2-1, with a possible D match to TRBD2 (5 bases). Per germline, CDR1 SGHRS and CDR2 YFSETQ. The CDR3 totals 16 residues. Trimming stripped 0 bases from V and 8 bases from J, with 18 bases between. The CDR3 DNA reads TGCGCCAGCAGCTTGGAACTCCTAGCTCTTAGTGATGAGCAGTTCTTC. The encoded protein is CASSLELLALSDEQFF.

This chain's CDR3 is CASSRWGTGHFANRGGEEAFF. DNA for the CDR3: TGTGCCAGCAGCCGGTGGGGGACAGGTCATTTCGCCAACCGAGGGGGAGAAGAAGCTTTCTTT. The chain has TRBV27 and TRBJ1-1; 8 bases map to TRBD1. Trimming took 6 bases from V and 8 from J; bases not matched to a gene: 32. The CDR3 has 21 residues. The germline V gene has CDR1 MNHEY and CDR2 SMNVEV (reference sequence).

This clonotype has just one count. The chain carries TRBV2 and TRBJ2-1; D gene unclear. Germline CDR1 and CDR2: SNHLY and FYNNEI. Trimming took off 10 bases at V and 8 bases at J, with 12 bases between the two ends. The CDR3 has 11 residues. CDR3 protein: CATARDDEQFF. CDR3 DNA sequence: TGTGCCACCGCTAGAGACGATGAGCAGTTCTTC.

This clonotype came up a few times. This chain joins TRBV27 and TRBJ2-3; TRBD1 aligns across 10 bases. V lost 3 bases, J lost 1 base, and 1 base stayed unmatched. The germline V gene encodes CDR1 MNHEY and CDR2 SMNVEV (reference sequence). The CDR3 extends over 15 amino acids. The CDR3 region is CASSFGTGGTDTQYF. The CDR3 DNA reads TGTGCCAGCAGTTTCGGGACAGGGGGCACAGATACGCAGTATTTT.

The V call is TRBV7-9, the J call TRBJ2-1; 9 nucleotides agree with TRBD1. The CDR3 length is 15 residues. J was trimmed by 7 bases and V by 5 bases; bases with no gene match: 9. Germline lookup yields CDR1 SEHNR and CDR2 FQNEAQ (reference sequence). CDR3 sequence reads: CASSQGQGIWNEQFF. For the CDR3, the DNA is TGTGCCAGCAGCCAAGGACAGGGGATCTGGAATGAGCAGTTCTTC. Combining the CDR3 with reference TRBV7-9 and TRBJ2-1 gives the whole variable domain DTGVSQNPRHKITKRGQNVTFRCDPISEHNRLYWYRQTLGQGPEFLTYFQNEAQLEKSRLLSDRFSAERPKGSFSTLEIQRTEQGDSAMYLCASSQGQGIWNEQFFGPGTRLTVL.

The chain has TRBV12-3 or TRBV12-4 and TRBJ1-2, with 10 bases matching TRBD1. Trimming cost V 3 bases and J 4 bases; bases outside gene matches: 5. This CDR3 comprises 15 residues. CDR3 sequence reads: CASSLGTGDPYGYTF. In nucleotides, the CDR3 is TGTGCCAGCAGTTTGGGGACAGGGGACCCCTATGGCTACACCTTC.

This chain uses TRBV12-3 or TRBV12-4 with TRBJ2-1; no firm D call. V was shortened by 6 bases and J by 5 bases, with 8 bases between the two germline ends. This CDR3 contains 12 residues. Here the CDR3 DNA reads TGTGCCAGCAGGGTTCCAAACAATGAGCAGTTCTTC. The encoded protein is CASRVPNNEQFF.

This clonotype came up once. J is TRBJ1-2 and V is TRBV4-3; the D is unclear. The germline CDR1 and CDR2 sequences are LGHNA and YSLEER. V was clipped by 0 bases and J by 0 bases, with 5 bases between them. The CDR3 is 14 amino acids. CDR3 amino acids: CASSQDKTNYGYTF. CDR3 sequence (DNA): TGCGCCAGCAGCCAAGACAAGACTAACTATGGCTACACCTTC.

The chain uses TRBV20-1 and TRBJ2-6, with 8 bases fitting TRBD1. Per germline, CDR1 DFQATT and CDR2 SNEGSKA (reference sequence). The CDR3 consists of 17 residues. J was trimmed by 0 bases and V by 5 bases; bases with no gene match: 9. This CDR3 reads CSAPPRGPGSGANVLTF. The CDR3 bases are TGCAGTGCTCCTCCCAGGGGGCCCGGCTCTGGGGCCAACGTCCTGACTTTC.

The chain is built from TRBV7-9 and TRBJ1-2; possible D gene TRBD1, 5 bases. CDR3 size: 14 residues. From germline, CDR1 is SEHNR and CDR2 FQNEAQ (reference sequence). Trimming left V 3 bases short and J 4 bases short, with 12 bases between. The chain's CDR3 is CASSFSGATYGYTF. The CDR3, as DNA: TGTGCCAGCAGCTTCTCCGGGGCGACCTATGGCTACACCTTC.

A few counts support this clonotype. This chain joins TRBV6-6 and TRBJ1-2; D might be TRBD1 (5 bases). With 5 bases removed from V and 8 bases from J, the gap between germline ends came to 18 bases. CDR1 and CDR2 from the germline V gene are MNHNY and SVGAGI (reference sequence). This CDR3 is built from 14 residues. The CDR3 sequence: CASSQQDVGRGYTF. The CDR3 DNA is TGTGCCAGCAGTCAACAGGACGTGGGGCGCGGCTACACCTTC.

V is TRBV4-2 and J is TRBJ1-5; no firm D call. Germline values: CDR1 LGHNA, CDR2 YNFKEQ. This CDR3 has 15 amino acids. Trimming shortened V by 0 bases and J by 2 bases, and 8 bases separated the two germline ends. The CDR3 is CASSQDGRRNQPQHF. Here the CDR3 DNA reads TGTGCCAGCAGCCAAGATGGACGGCGCAATCAGCCCCAGCATTTT.

This clonotype appeared a few times. The V gene is TRBV15, the J gene TRBJ1-1; D call uncertain. Trimming stripped 2 bases from V and 8 bases from J, with 9 bases between. This CDR3 has 12 residues. Germline CDR1 and CDR2: LNHNV and YYDKDF (reference sequence). CDR3 loop: CATSRFSGEAFF. In DNA form, the CDR3 reads TGTGCCACCAGCAGATTCTCGGGGGAAGCTTTCTTT.

CDR3 bases: TGCGCCAGCAGCGGCCTTTGGACAGGAGAGACCCAGTACTTC. Residues: CASSGLWTGETQYF. The V call is TRBV5-1, the J call TRBJ2-5; TRBD1 aligns across 7 bases. V lost 4 bases to trimming and J lost 4 bases; unmatched junction nucleotides: 7. Looked up from germline, CDR1 is SGHRS and CDR2 is YFSETQ. The CDR3 loop spans 14 amino acids.

Concerning this clonotype: This may arise from a read error, as a much more abundant clone is one base away. This chain links TRBV29-1 with TRBJ2-1; 16 bases map to TRBD2. Germline CDR1 and CDR2: SQVTM and ANQGSEA. The V and J ends lost 0 bases and 13 bases, in that order; junction bases with no gene match: 15. CDR3 length: 18 residues. In DNA, the CDR3 is TGCAGCGTTGAAGATGGGACTAGCGGGAGGGCCGGTCGAGAGACCCAGTTCTTC. Translating it yields CSVEDGTSGRAGRETQFF.

This clonotype was seen a handful of times. This chain uses TRBV12-3 or TRBV12-4 with TRBJ1-2; maybe TRBD1 (5 bases). CDR3 length: 13 residues. The ends were cut back, 0 bases at V and 8 bases at J, with 10 bases in the middle. CDR3 DNA: TGTGCCAGCAGTTTAGCGCGTCCAGGGGGCTACACCTTC. Its protein is CASSLARPGGYTF.

The sample holds a few counts of this clonotype. The chain joins TRBV2 to TRBJ1-4, with 7 bases identical to TRBD1. CDR1 and CDR2 from the germline V gene are SNHLY and FYNNEI. The CDR3 runs 14 residues. J gave up 5 bases and V 3 bases, and 3 bases lay outside the gene matches. The CDR3 coding sequence is TGTGCCAGCAGTGAGGGACAGATCAATGAAAAACTGTTTTTT. Amino acids: CASSEGQINEKLFF.

In its sample, this clonotype was seen a few times. The chain is built from TRBV20-1 and TRBJ2-7; 8 bases are shared with TRBD1. V gave up 1 base and J gave up 5 bases; unmatched junction bases: 7. Germline-derived CDR1 and CDR2 are DFQATT and SNEGSKA (reference sequence). The CDR3 length is 14 residues. The CDR3 here is CSARVTQGVHEQYF. The CDR3 nucleotides are TGCAGTGCTAGAGTGACACAGGGGGTCCACGAGCAGTACTTC.

Only a few counts were recorded for this clonotype. The chain recombines TRBV28 with TRBJ2-7; 9 nucleotides line up with TRBD2. Germline V gene sequence: CDR1 MDHEN, CDR2 SYDVKM. This CDR3 has 16 residues. Unmatched junction bases numbered 6, after V lost 2 bases and J lost 1 base. CDR3 sequence: CASSLTLAGESYEQYF. The CDR3 nucleotides read TGTGCCAGCAGTTTAACCTTAGCGGGGGAATCCTACGAGCAGTACTTC.

The chain carries TRBV5-1 and TRBJ2-4, with D tentatively TRBD1 (5 bases). The CDR3 has 14 amino acids. Germline CDR1 SGHRS, CDR2 YFSETQ. The ends were cut back, 4 bases at V and 13 bases at J, with 21 bases in the middle. CDR3 residues: CASSPNDRRYGQYF. As DNA, the CDR3 is TGCGCCAGCAGCCCCAATGACAGACGCTACGGGCAGTACTTC.

This sequence joins TRBV18 and TRBJ2-1; 8 positions agree with TRBD2. In germline, CDR1 is KGHSH, CDR2 LQKENI. The CDR3 has 12 residues. With V trimmed by 8 bases and J by 9 bases, 6 bases remained unmatched. The CDR3 coding sequence is TGTGCCAGCCCCGGGGCGGGAGGTGAGCAGTTCTTC. Translated, it gives CASPGAGGEQFF.

At least ten counts were recorded for this clonotype. The chain carries TRBV6-5 and TRBJ2-5; 7 bases align to TRBD2. The germline gives CDR1 MNHEY, CDR2 SVGAGI. This CDR3 has 12 amino acids. The V gene end was trimmed by 6 bases and the J gene end by 4 bases; junction bases not matched to a gene: 2. The CDR3 here is CASSSGGETQYF. CDR3 in DNA: TGTGCCAGCAGCTCGGGAGGAGAGACCCAGTACTTC.